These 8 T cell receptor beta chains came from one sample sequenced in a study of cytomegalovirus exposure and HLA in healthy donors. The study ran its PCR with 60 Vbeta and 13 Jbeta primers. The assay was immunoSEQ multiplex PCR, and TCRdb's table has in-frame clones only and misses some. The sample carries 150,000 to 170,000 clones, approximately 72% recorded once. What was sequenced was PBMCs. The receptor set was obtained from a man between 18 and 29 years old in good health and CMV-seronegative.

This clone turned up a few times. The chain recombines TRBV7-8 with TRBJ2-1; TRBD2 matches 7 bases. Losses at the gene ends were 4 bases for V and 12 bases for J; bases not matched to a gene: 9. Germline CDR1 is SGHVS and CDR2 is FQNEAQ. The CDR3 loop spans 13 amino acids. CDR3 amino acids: CASSSKRERVQFF. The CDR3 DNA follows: TGTGCCAGCAGCTCGAAGCGGGAACGGGTGCAGTTCTTC.

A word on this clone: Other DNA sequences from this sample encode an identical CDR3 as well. The CDR3 here is CASSPSGANYGYTF. Written as DNA, the CDR3 is TGTGCCAGCAGCCCCTCGGGAGCTAACTATGGCTACACCTTC. This chain links TRBV7-9 with TRBJ1-2; D gene uncertain. V was clipped by 5 bases and J by 0 bases, with 10 bases between them. Germline CDR1 reads SEHNR; CDR2 reads FQNEAQ (reference sequence). The CDR3 is 14 amino acids.

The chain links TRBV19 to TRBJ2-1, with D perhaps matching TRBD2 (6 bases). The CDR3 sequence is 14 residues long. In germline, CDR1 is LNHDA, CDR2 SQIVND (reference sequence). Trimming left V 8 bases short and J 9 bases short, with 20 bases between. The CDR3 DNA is TGTGCCAGTCGGTGGGCTAGCGACACCGGTGAGCAGTTCTTC. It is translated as CASRWASDTGEQFF.

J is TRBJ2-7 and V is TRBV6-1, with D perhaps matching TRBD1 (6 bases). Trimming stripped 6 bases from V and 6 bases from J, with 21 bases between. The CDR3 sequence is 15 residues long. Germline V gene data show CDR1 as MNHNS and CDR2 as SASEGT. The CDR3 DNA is TGTGCCAGCAGCGCTAGACAGGCCGTACTCTCCGAGCAGTACTTC. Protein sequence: CASSARQAVLSEQYF.

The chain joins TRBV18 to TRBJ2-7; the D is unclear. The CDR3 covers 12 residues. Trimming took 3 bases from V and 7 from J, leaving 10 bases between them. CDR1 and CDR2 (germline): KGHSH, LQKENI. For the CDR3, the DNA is TGTGCCAGCTCACCCGACACCCGGGAGCAGTACTTC. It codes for CASSPDTREQYF.

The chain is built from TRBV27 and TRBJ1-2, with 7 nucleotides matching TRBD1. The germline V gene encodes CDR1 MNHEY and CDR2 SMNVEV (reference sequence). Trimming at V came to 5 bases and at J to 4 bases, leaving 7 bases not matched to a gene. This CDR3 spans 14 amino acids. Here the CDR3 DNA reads TGTGCCAGCAGTGTGACGCGGGACAGCTATGGCTACACCTTC. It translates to CASSVTRDSYGYTF.

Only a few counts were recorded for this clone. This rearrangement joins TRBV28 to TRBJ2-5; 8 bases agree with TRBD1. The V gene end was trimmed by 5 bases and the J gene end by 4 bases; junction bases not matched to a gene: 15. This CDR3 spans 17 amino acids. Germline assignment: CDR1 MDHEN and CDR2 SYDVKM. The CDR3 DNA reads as TGTGCCAGCAGTGAGGGGCCTCCAGGGGGCCTCGGAGAGACCCAGTACTTC. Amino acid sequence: CASSEGPPGGLGETQYF.

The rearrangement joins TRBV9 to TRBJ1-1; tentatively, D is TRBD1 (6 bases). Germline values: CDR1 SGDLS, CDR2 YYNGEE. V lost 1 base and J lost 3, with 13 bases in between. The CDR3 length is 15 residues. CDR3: CASSVYRGGDTEAFF. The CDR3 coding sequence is TGTGCCAGCAGCGTATATAGGGGGGGGGACACTGAAGCTTTCTTT.